The 11 T cell receptor beta chains in this list originate from one sample, sequenced in a study of shared T cell receptors in the human thymus (dated by TCRdb to about 2021). The method behind the library was the immunoSEQ multiplex PCR assay. Sourced from immuneACCESS, this table was stored by TCRdb with only in-frame sequences that have V and J called. A share of the clones is absent; for the studies checked, an unresolved V gene accounts for under half, and the remainder has no known explanation. The sample table holds 640,000 or so clones, of which about 87% were seen once. The ten most abundant clones make up roughly 0.0089% of the sample. Another study also made use of these data, one on human thymus T cells.

The material sequenced was thymocytes. The receptors were sampled from a boy under two years old with a congenital heart defect. Donor details come from another sample of the same person, matched by shared clones.

The V gene is TRBV6-5, the J gene TRBJ1-4; D ambiguous. The V gene's germline CDR1 is MNHEY and CDR2 SVGAGI. This CDR3 is built from 15 residues. The V end lost 8 bases, the J end lost 8 bases, and 21 bases lay between the germline ends. CDR3 sequence: CASAGGELPGEKLFF. CDR3 nucleotides: TGTGCCAGCGCCGGTGGAGAATTACCGGGAGAAAAACTGTTTTTT.

The chain carries TRBV28 and TRBJ2-7; 9 nucleotides align to TRBD1. CDR1 MDHEN and CDR2 SYDVKM come from the germline V gene. V was clipped by 2 bases and J by 2 bases; unmatched bases: 10. This CDR3 has 17 amino acids. CDR3: CASSLSPGTGLPYEQYF. CDR3 sequence (DNA): TGTGCCAGCAGTTTAAGCCCAGGGACAGGGCTTCCCTACGAGCAGTACTTC.

The rearrangement uses TRBV27 and TRBJ1-4, with a possible D match to TRBD1 (5 bases). The CDR3 loop spans 16 amino acids. CDR1 is MNHEY, CDR2 SMNVEV, per germline (reference sequence). Trimming left V 7 bases short and J 7 bases short, with 22 bases between. Written as DNA, the CDR3 is TGTGCCAGCAAACCCGGACGGTCCGGGGGGGGTGAAAAACTGTTTTTT. Translated: CASKPGRSGGGEKLFF.

This sequence joins TRBV5-5 and TRBJ2-1; 7 nucleotides match TRBD1. CDR3 length equals 17 residues. With 0 bases clipped from V and 4 bases from J, the junction kept 10 bases outside the gene matches. CDR1 is SGHKS and CDR2 is YYEKEE in the germline V gene (reference sequence). The CDR3 spells CASSLGSLDRLYNEQFF. The CDR3 nucleotides are TGTGCCAGCAGCTTGGGGTCGTTGGACAGGCTATACAATGAGCAGTTCTTC.

The chain uses TRBV7-2 and TRBJ2-3, with TRBD1 matching over 7 bases. There are 13 residues in the CDR3. J gave up 4 bases and V 6 bases, and 4 bases lay outside the gene matches. Germline CDR1 and CDR2: SGHTA and FQGNSA. The CDR3 nucleotides are TGTGCCAGCAGTGCCACAGGGGCAGATACGCAGTATTTT. This encodes CASSATGADTQYF.

The count of this clone is one. J is TRBJ1-6 and V is TRBV19; TRBD1 matches at 8 bases. V was clipped by 6 bases and J by 9 bases; unmatched bases: 19. Germline CDR1 LNHDA, CDR2 SQIVND (reference sequence). The CDR3 loop spans 18 amino acids. CDR3 amino acids: CASSHFMDRVTGISPLHF. CDR3 nucleotides: TGTGCCAGTAGCCATTTCATGGACAGGGTAACCGGAATTTCACCCCTCCACTTT.

This chain connects TRBV5-6 to TRBJ2-7; TRBD1 might be the D (6 bases). Germline loops: CDR1 SGHDT, CDR2 YYEEEE. The CDR3 is made up of 15 amino acids. Trimming removed 4 bases from V and 2 bases from J, with 16 bases in between. Here the CDR3 reads CASSRRQGPPYEQYF. Here the CDR3 DNA reads TGTGCCAGCAGCCGACGGCAGGGGCCACCCTACGAGCAGTACTTC.

This clone has only a few counts. V usage is TRBV7-2 and J usage is TRBJ2-7; 12 bases are a match to TRBD2. CDR1 is SGHTA, CDR2 FQGNSA, per germline. The CDR3 totals 16 residues. The V and J ends lost 4 bases and 2 bases, in that order; junction bases with no gene match: 6. The CDR3 sequence is CASSSWTSGVPYEQYF. The DNA for the CDR3 is TGTGCCAGCAGCTCATGGACTAGCGGGGTGCCCTACGAGCAGTACTTC.

J is TRBJ2-7 and V is TRBV9, with 7 bases fitting TRBD2. This CDR3 comprises 15 residues. V was pared by 3 bases and J by 3 bases, with 9 bases of the junction left unmatched. The V gene's germline CDR1 is SGDLS and CDR2 YYNGEE. CDR3 region: CASSAQAGLSYEQYF. The CDR3 DNA sequence: TGTGCCAGCAGCGCTCAAGCGGGGCTCAGCTACGAGCAGTACTTC.

V and J are TRBV14 and TRBJ2-7; D might be TRBD1 (6 bases). Germline CDR1 SGHDN, CDR2 FVKESK. The CDR3 is 15 residues long. Trimming cost V 3 bases and J 0 bases, with 12 bases left between them. The chain's CDR3 is CASSQGAASSYEQYF. DNA of the CDR3: TGTGCCAGCAGCCAGGGGGCAGCGTCCTCCTACGAGCAGTACTTC.

Only a few counts were recorded for this clone. The chain employs TRBV28 and TRBJ1-3; no reliable D call. CDR3 size: 16 residues. V was cut by 5 bases and J by 0 bases, with 14 bases left in between. Germline CDR1 and CDR2: MDHEN and SYDVKM. CDR3 region: CASSPRAFGSGNTIYF. CDR3 DNA sequence: TGTGCCAGCAGTCCCCGAGCCTTCGGCTCTGGAAACACCATATATTTT.